The next 2 T cell receptor beta chains were all read from a single sample in a study of T cell clones after liver transplantation. Profiling relied on immunoSEQ multiplex PCR, and the TCRdb table lists in-frame clones only, not all of them. The table has roughly 53,000 clones, under 85% seen once. Sequencing used CD4+ T cells from blood, obtained at the 22-month timepoint. The source of these receptors is a human patient who received a liver transplant. Some T cells may arise from the graft donor.

The rearrangement uses TRBV7-2 and TRBJ1-6, with no clear D. CDR3 size: 13 residues. The V end was cut by 0 bases, the J end by 6 bases, with 3 bases between. The germline V gene encodes CDR1 SGHTA and CDR2 FQGNSA. This chain's CDR3 is CASSLAGNSPLHF. The DNA of the CDR3 is TGTGCCAGCAGCTTAGCCGGTAATTCACCCCTCCACTTT.

In this sample, this clone turned up a few times. The chain employs TRBV7-2 and TRBJ1-6; D ambiguous. V was shortened by 4 bases and J by 10 bases, with 14 bases between the two germline ends. Germline assignment: CDR1 SGHTA and CDR2 FQGNSA. The CDR3 loop spans 14 amino acids. CDR3 amino acids: CASSSPGLGSPLHF. The CDR3 DNA is TGTGCCAGCAGCTCGCCGGGATTGGGCTCACCCCTCCACTTT.